Listed below are T cell receptor beta chains from one sample, sequenced in a study of control samples from healthy donors and cancer patients. Produced via immunoSEQ multiplex PCR; TCRdb's table is partial and in-frame only. The table lists approximately 150,000 clones, 91% of them singletons. The sample taken for sequencing was blood. These receptors originate from a woman in her thirties or forties in good health. Each CDR3 is given with its conserved first and last residue. The order of the fields is D gene, V gene, J gene, clone size, CDR3 protein, CDR3 DNA. D genes are given only for firm matches. Size is omitted from some rows. Given values are once, few, many or a class for expanded clones.

D gene: TRBD2
V gene: TRBV4-1
J gene: TRBJ2-7
clone size: NA
CDR3 protein: CASSRTELGLAGDEQYF
CDR3 DNA: TGCGCCAGCAGCCGAACAGAGCTAGGACTAGCGGGGGACGAGCAGTACTTC

D gene: TRBD1
V gene: TRBV5-6
J gene: TRBJ1-1
clone size: NA
CDR3 protein: CASSHRDRGQAFF
CDR3 DNA: TGTGCCAGCAGCCACCGGGACAGGGGGCAAGCTTTCTTT

D gene: TRBD1
V gene: TRBV13
J gene: TRBJ1-4
clone size: NA
CDR3 protein: CASSATGGEKLFF
CDR3 DNA: TGTGCCAGCTCGGCCACAGGGGGTGAAAAACTGTTTTTT

D gene: TRBD1
V gene: TRBV5-1
J gene: TRBJ2-3
clone size: once
CDR3 protein: CASSSPGQVTFTDTQYF
CDR3 DNA: TGCGCCAGCAGCTCTCCGGGACAGGTCACCTTCACAGATACGCAGTATTTT

D gene: NA
V gene: TRBV3-1/TRBV3-2
J gene: TRBJ1-3
clone size: once
CDR3 protein: CASSQEYGSGNTIYF
CDR3 DNA: TGTGCCAGCAGCCAAGAATATGGTTCCGGAAACACCATATATTTT

D gene: TRBD2
V gene: TRBV19
J gene: TRBJ2-5
clone size: few
CDR3 protein: CASSIAASGAGETQYF
CDR3 DNA: TGTGCCAGTAGTATAGCAGCTAGCGGGGCGGGGGAGACCCAGTACTTC

D gene: NA
V gene: TRBV3-1/TRBV3-2
J gene: TRBJ1-3
clone size: NA
CDR3 protein: CASSPLGNTIYF
CDR3 DNA: TGTGCCAGCAGCCCCCTGGGGAACACCATATATTTT

D gene: NA
V gene: TRBV4-1
J gene: TRBJ1-2
clone size: NA
CDR3 protein: CASSQVGMEGVVYGYTF
CDR3 DNA: TGCGCCAGCAGCCAAGTCGGGATGGAGGGGGTAGTCTATGGCTACACCTTC

D gene: NA
V gene: TRBV7-9
J gene: TRBJ1-1
clone size: NA
CDR3 protein: CASSLVLTRNTEAFF
CDR3 DNA: TGTGCCAGCAGCTTAGTATTGACCAGGAACACTGAAGCTTTCTTT

D gene: NA
V gene: TRBV12-3/TRBV12-4
J gene: TRBJ1-5
clone size: NA
CDR3 protein: CASSQRPQPQHF
CDR3 DNA: TGTGCCAGCAGCCAAAGACCCCAGCCCCAGCATTTT

D gene: TRBD1
V gene: TRBV10-3
J gene: TRBJ1-2
clone size: NA
CDR3 protein: CAISESMRGQGYGYTF
CDR3 DNA: TGTGCCATCAGTGAGTCTATGAGGGGGCAGGGCTATGGCTACACCTTC

D gene: NA
V gene: TRBV13
J gene: TRBJ1-1
clone size: few
CDR3 protein: CASRSSPGKGNTEAFF
CDR3 DNA: TGTGCCAGCAGATCATCCCCAGGGAAGGGAAACACTGAAGCTTTCTTT

D gene: TRBD1
V gene: TRBV9
J gene: TRBJ2-6
clone size: NA
CDR3 protein: CASSLAGTGGSGANVLTF
CDR3 DNA: TGTGCCAGCAGCCTAGCCGGGACAGGGGGATCTGGGGCCAACGTCCTGACTTTC

D gene: TRBD2
V gene: TRBV7-6
J gene: TRBJ2-4
clone size: NA
CDR3 protein: CASSKNPGALAASKNIQYF
CDR3 DNA: TGTGCCAGCAGCAAGAACCCCGGGGCACTAGCGGCCTCCAAAAACATTCAGTACTTC

D gene: NA
V gene: TRBV11-2
J gene: TRBJ2-7
clone size: NA
CDR3 protein: CASSLGPSYRQYF
CDR3 DNA: TGTGCCAGCAGCTTAGGGCCCTCATATAGGCAGTACTTC

D gene: NA
V gene: TRBV5-1
J gene: TRBJ2-2
clone size: NA
CDR3 protein: CASTPNPSGGDTGELFF
CDR3 DNA: TGCGCCAGCACCCCAAACCCGTCAGGCGGGGACACCGGGGAGCTGTTTTTT

D gene: NA
V gene: TRBV4-2
J gene: TRBJ1-2
clone size: NA
CDR3 protein: CASSQEGGGYGYTF
CDR3 DNA: TGTGCCAGCAGCCAAGAAGGGGGGGGCTATGGCTACACCTTC

D gene: NA
V gene: TRBV6-1
J gene: TRBJ1-1
clone size: few
CDR3 protein: CASSEYGSEAFF
CDR3 DNA: TGTGCCAGCAGTGAATATGGGTCTGAAGCTTTCTTT

D gene: TRBD2
V gene: TRBV7-7
J gene: TRBJ2-3
clone size: once
CDR3 protein: CASTFSGGAGDTQYF
CDR3 DNA: TGTGCCAGCACCTTTAGCGGGGGGGCTGGAGATACGCAGTATTTT

D gene: TRBD2
V gene: TRBV6-2/TRBV6-3
J gene: TRBJ2-7
clone size: NA
CDR3 protein: CASSPGGVYEQYF
CDR3 DNA: TGTGCCAGCAGCCCCGGGGGGGTCTACGAGCAGTACTTC

D gene: NA
V gene: TRBV5-1
J gene: TRBJ2-5
clone size: few
CDR3 protein: CASSLTGKETQYF
CDR3 DNA: TGCGCCAGCAGCTTGACAGGGAAAGAGACCCAGTACTTC

D gene: NA
V gene: TRBV7-9
J gene: TRBJ1-4
clone size: NA
CDR3 protein: CASSSGGGDEKLFF
CDR3 DNA: TGTGCCAGCAGCAGCGGGGGTGGGGATGAAAAACTGTTTTTT

D gene: NA
V gene: TRBV16
J gene: TRBJ2-7
clone size: once
CDR3 protein: CASSRWDGPYEQYF
CDR3 DNA: TGTGCCAGCAGCCGGTGGGACGGACCCTACGAGCAGTACTTC

D gene: NA
V gene: TRBV6-5
J gene: TRBJ2-1
clone size: NA
CDR3 protein: CASSTGRGDEQFF
CDR3 DNA: TGTGCCAGCAGTACGGGTAGGGGGGATGAGCAGTTCTTC

D gene: NA
V gene: TRBV7-9
J gene: TRBJ1-2
clone size: few
CDR3 protein: CASRTGISANYGYTF
CDR3 DNA: TGTGCCAGCAGGACCGGGATCTCTGCTAACTATGGCTACACCTTC

D gene: NA
V gene: TRBV12-3/TRBV12-4
J gene: TRBJ1-6
clone size: NA
CDR3 protein: CAGRMGNSPLHF
CDR3 DNA: TGTGCGGGCCGGATGGGTAATTCACCCCTCCACTTT

D gene: TRBD1
V gene: TRBV7-3
J gene: TRBJ2-2
clone size: NA
CDR3 protein: CASSPGQGTVRTGELFF
CDR3 DNA: TGTGCCAGCAGCCCAGGACAGGGTACCGTTCGCACCGGGGAGCTGTTTTTT

D gene: TRBD2
V gene: TRBV11-3
J gene: TRBJ2-1
clone size: medium-sized
CDR3 protein: CASSEGLAKSGEQFF
CDR3 DNA: TGTGCCAGCAGCGAAGGACTAGCGAAAAGCGGTGAGCAGTTCTTC

D gene: NA
V gene: TRBV7-9
J gene: TRBJ1-2
clone size: NA
CDR3 protein: CASLPPSGPADDGYTF
CDR3 DNA: TGTGCCAGCTTACCCCCTTCTGGCCCGGCGGACGATGGCTACACCTTC

D gene: NA
V gene: TRBV3-1/TRBV3-2
J gene: TRBJ2-7
clone size: NA
CDR3 protein: CASSHPGLEQYF
CDR3 DNA: TGTGCCAGCAGCCACCCAGGGTTGGAGCAGTACTTC

D gene: NA
V gene: TRBV19
J gene: TRBJ1-6
clone size: NA
CDR3 protein: CASSIGEGFSPLHF
CDR3 DNA: TGTGCCAGTAGTATCGGTGAAGGCTTTTCACCCCTCCACTTT

D gene: TRBD1
V gene: TRBV4-1
J gene: TRBJ1-1
clone size: NA
CDR3 protein: CASSQGGQGTMNTEAFF
CDR3 DNA: TGCGCCAGCAGCCAAGGAGGACAGGGGACCATGAACACTGAAGCTTTCTTT

D gene: TRBD1
V gene: TRBV11-2
J gene: TRBJ1-4
clone size: NA
CDR3 protein: CASSIGTGPNEKLFF
CDR3 DNA: TGTGCCAGCAGCATTGGGACAGGGCCGAATGAAAAACTGTTTTTT

D gene: TRBD1
V gene: TRBV12-3/TRBV12-4
J gene: TRBJ1-2
clone size: NA
CDR3 protein: CASTDRGNYGYTF
CDR3 DNA: TGTGCCAGCACCGACAGGGGAAACTATGGCTACACCTTC

D gene: TRBD1
V gene: TRBV18
J gene: TRBJ1-2
clone size: NA
CDR3 protein: CASSPGQGEGYTF
CDR3 DNA: TGTGCCAGCTCACCTGGACAGGGAGAAGGCTACACCTTC

D gene: TRBD1
V gene: TRBV16
J gene: TRBJ1-4
clone size: NA
CDR3 protein: CASSHGTANEKLFF
CDR3 DNA: TGTGCCAGCAGCCACGGGACAGCTAATGAAAAACTGTTTTTT

D gene: TRBD2
V gene: TRBV13
J gene: TRBJ2-1
clone size: NA
CDR3 protein: CASSLNGAGGNEQFF
CDR3 DNA: TGTGCCAGCAGCTTAAACGGAGCGGGGGGTAATGAGCAGTTCTTC

D gene: NA
V gene: TRBV18
J gene: TRBJ2-2
clone size: NA
CDR3 protein: CASSLAQAGELFF
CDR3 DNA: TGTGCCAGCTCGCTCGCGCAAGCCGGGGAGCTGTTTTTT

D gene: TRBD1
V gene: TRBV14
J gene: TRBJ1-1
clone size: NA
CDR3 protein: CASSRQGTEAFF
CDR3 DNA: TGTGCCAGCAGCCGACAGGGCACTGAAGCTTTCTTT

D gene: TRBD1
V gene: TRBV6-1
J gene: TRBJ1-2
clone size: NA
CDR3 protein: CASSEGQGYGYTF
CDR3 DNA: TGTGCCAGCAGTGAAGGACAGGGTTATGGCTACACCTTC

D gene: TRBD1
V gene: TRBV10-2
J gene: TRBJ1-2
clone size: NA
CDR3 protein: CASNPQGAGGYTF
CDR3 DNA: TGCGCCAGCAACCCACAGGGGGCGGGAGGCTACACCTTC